Reported below is one T cell receptor (beta chain). The clone's antigen remains unknown. Base-call qualities are not available, and no considerably larger clone is one nucleotide away. These data originate in a study of blood T cell repertoires in COVID-19 (dated by TCRdb to about 2020). Regarding the research as a whole: Collaborator samples came from the United States, Italy and Spain and covered acute and convalescent phases of COVID-19. The repertoires were made available in a free public database intended to serve as a resource for research on the immune response to SARS-CoV-2. The material from the prospective study consisted of cDNA or gDNA derived from T cells, B-cell-depleted T cells, or PBMCs. Where available, HLA class I and class II types were taken from metadata supplied by the sample provider and were not determined by assay-based typing. Deeply sampled blood TCRbeta repertoires from subjects exposed to, actively infected with, or recovered from COVID-19 were included in the dataset. Nearly every sample came with metadata listing a de-identified subject ID, COVID-19 status, age in years and sex. Samples were obtained from the ongoing ImmuneRACE study (first 160 participants) and from over 1,000 subjects provided by 6 global collaborators.

The immunoSEQ Assay, a bias-controlled multiplex PCR, was used to amplify TCRbeta CDR3 regions from genomic DNA. Per the source publication's procedure: The number of nucleated cells in each sample was estimated by amplification of reference gene primers within the assay. To quantify the absolute abundance of each unique TCRbeta CDR3 rearrangement, sequence reads were collapsed and filtered. For each sample, productive Simpson clonality was calculated by taking the square root of Simpson's diversity index across productive rearrangements. This immuneACCESS table, as held by TCRdb, lists in-frame sequences with V and J called but not all clones. Of the missing ones, under half trace to an unresolved V gene in checked studies; the others have no known cause. D and trimming were read from the DNA, whereas the V and J calls and clone size are those reported in that table. A total of under 200,000 clones appear in this sample, more than 75% of them only once. The biggest ten clones account for 2% to 2.5% of the sample.

The CDR3 runs 15 amino acids, cysteine and phenylalanine included. Of the read, only the CDR3 DNA is kept; its 45 bases are in frame from base 1. V has 4 bases trimmed and J has 0 bases trimmed; junction bases matching no gene number 3. The germline V gene (reference sequence) specifies MNHEY as CDR1 and SMNVEV as CDR2. Samples from volunteer blood donors who had recovered from COVID-19 were contributed by a second Seattle source. Whole blood was collected in K2EDTA tubes by collaborating institutions according to the institutions' own protocols. For TCRbeta analysis, collaborators shipped samples as frozen whole blood, isolated PBMCs, or DNA extracted from either of those sample types. Paper-wide results and their limitations: Clinical and demographic metadata were provided uncurated, with the amount varying by source and participant.

The sequenced sample was peripheral blood. This receptor chain uses TRBV27 and TRBJ1-1, and TRBD1 aligns with 9 junction nucleotides. The sequence was obtained from a man aged 45-65 years who had recovered from COVID-19. CDR3 reads: CASSYRGPMNTEAFF. The DNA is TGTGCCAGCAGTTACAGGGGGCCGATGAACACTGAAGCTTTCTTT.